Sequencing of this TCR beta chain was carried out in a study of blood T cell repertoires in COVID-19. Study-wide context: Acute and convalescent COVID-19 samples came from the United States, Italy and Spain. In each case, the material was cDNA or gDNA derived from T cells, B-cell-depleted T cells, or PBMCs.

V was clipped by 3 bases and J by 7 bases, with 13 bases between them. CDR1 SGHAT and CDR2 FQNNGV come from the germline V gene. CDR3 length: 13 amino acids. Authors' processing steps: Reference gene primer amplification yielded estimated nucleated cell counts. Sequencing used immunoSEQ multiplex PCR; TCRdb keeps in-frame clones, though not all of them. V and J calls and clone size are as listed in that table; D and trimming were resolved from the DNA. Of roughly 210,000 clones in the sample, about 87% are singletons; the top ten hold about 1.7%. The clonotype originates from a man aged 65 to 85 with acute or convalescent COVID-19. Sequencing was performed on peripheral blood. The rearrangement links TRBV11-2 to TRBJ2-7, with a possible D match to TRBD2 (5 bases). CDR3 amino acids: CASSFQGPGEQYF. The CDR3 region has the DNA TGTGCCAGCAGCTTTCAAGGGCCGGGGGAGCAGTACTTC.